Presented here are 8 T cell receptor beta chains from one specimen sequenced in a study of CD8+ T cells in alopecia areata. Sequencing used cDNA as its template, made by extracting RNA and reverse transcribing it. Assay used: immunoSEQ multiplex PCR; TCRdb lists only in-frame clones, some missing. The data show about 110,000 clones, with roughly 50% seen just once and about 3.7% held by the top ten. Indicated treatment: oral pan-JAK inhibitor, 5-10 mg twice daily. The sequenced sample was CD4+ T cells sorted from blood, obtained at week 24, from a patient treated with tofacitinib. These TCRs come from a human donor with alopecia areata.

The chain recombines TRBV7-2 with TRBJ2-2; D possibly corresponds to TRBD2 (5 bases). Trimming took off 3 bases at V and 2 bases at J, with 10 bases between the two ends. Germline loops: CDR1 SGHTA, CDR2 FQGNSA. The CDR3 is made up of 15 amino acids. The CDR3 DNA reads TGTGCCAGCAGCTTCGGACTCCTTAACACCGGGGAGCTGTTTTTT. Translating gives CASSFGLLNTGELFF.

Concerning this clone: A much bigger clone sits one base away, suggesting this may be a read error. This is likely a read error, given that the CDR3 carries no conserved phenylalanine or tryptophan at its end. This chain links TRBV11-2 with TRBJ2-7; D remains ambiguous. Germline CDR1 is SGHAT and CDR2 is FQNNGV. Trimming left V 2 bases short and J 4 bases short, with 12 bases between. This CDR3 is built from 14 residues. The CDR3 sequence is CASSLRAGPYEQYL. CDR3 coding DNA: TGTGCCAGCAGCTTAAGAGCAGGCCCATACGAGCAGTACCTC.

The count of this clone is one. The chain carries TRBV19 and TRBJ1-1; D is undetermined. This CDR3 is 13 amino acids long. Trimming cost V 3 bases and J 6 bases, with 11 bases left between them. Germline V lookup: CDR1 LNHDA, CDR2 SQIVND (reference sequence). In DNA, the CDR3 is TGTGCCAGTAGTATTCAAGGGAGCGCTGAAGCTTTCTTT. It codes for CASSIQGSAEAFF.

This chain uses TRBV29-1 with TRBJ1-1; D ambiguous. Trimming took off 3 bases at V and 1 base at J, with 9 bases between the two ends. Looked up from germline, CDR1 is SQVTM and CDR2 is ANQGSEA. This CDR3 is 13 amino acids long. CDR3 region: CSVEVVSNTEAFF. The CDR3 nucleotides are TGCAGCGTTGAGGTGGTCTCGAACACTGAAGCTTTCTTT.

The CDR3 DNA sequence: TGTGCCAGCAGCCGTCGGACAGGAAATCACGAGCAGTACTTC. Its protein product is CASSRRTGNHEQYF. V and J are TRBV7-2 and TRBJ2-7; 7 nucleotides line up with TRBD1. The V gene end was trimmed by 5 bases and the J gene end by 5 bases; junction bases not matched to a gene: 9. The CDR3 spans 14 residues. The germline V gene has CDR1 SGHTA and CDR2 FQGNSA.

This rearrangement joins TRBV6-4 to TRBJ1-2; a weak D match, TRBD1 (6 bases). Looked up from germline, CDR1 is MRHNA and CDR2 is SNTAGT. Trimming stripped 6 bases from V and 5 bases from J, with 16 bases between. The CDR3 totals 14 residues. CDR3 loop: CASSPQEGDYGYTF. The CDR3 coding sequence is TGTGCCAGCAGCCCCCAGGAGGGGGATTATGGCTACACCTTC.

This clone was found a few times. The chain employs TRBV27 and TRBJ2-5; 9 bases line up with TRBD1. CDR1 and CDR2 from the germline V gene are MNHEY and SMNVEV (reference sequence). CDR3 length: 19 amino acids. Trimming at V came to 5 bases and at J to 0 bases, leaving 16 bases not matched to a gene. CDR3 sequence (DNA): TGTGCCAGCAGTGGTCGTGGGGGCGGGGACAGGGCCTACCAAGAGACCCAGTACTTC. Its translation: CASSGRGGGDRAYQETQYF.

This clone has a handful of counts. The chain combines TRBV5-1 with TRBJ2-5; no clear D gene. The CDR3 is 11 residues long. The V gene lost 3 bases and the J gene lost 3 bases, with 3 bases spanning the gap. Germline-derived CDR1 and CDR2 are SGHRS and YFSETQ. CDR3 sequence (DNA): TGCGCCAGCAGCTGGGAAGAGACCCAGTACTTC. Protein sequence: CASSWEETQYF. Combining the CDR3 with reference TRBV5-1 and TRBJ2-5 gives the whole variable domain KAGVTQTPRYLIKTRGQQVTLSCSPISGHRSVSWYQQTPGQGLQFLFEYFSETQRNKGNFPGRFSGRQFSNSRSEMNVSTLELGDSALYLCASSWEETQYFGPGTRLLVL.